This T cell receptor (beta chain) was identified in a study of early T cells in non-severe SARS-CoV-2 infection. TCRdb itself ran the 5' RACE reads through MiXCR, one entry per CDR3 protein. This table has 30,000 to 35,000 distinct CDR3 sequences, roughly 6.6% appearing once. Between the trimmed V and J ends, which lost 0 bases and 9 bases, there was a span of 17 bases. The CDR3 sequence is 15 residues long. Germline V gene data show CDR1 as MGHDK and CDR2 as SYGVNS. The TCR comes from an adult who was a healthcare worker with PCR-confirmed SARS-CoV-2 infection or an uninfected control (not recorded which). Specimen: whole blood. The chain recombines TRBV25-1 with TRBJ1-1; D is uncertain. As DNA, the CDR3 is TGTGCCAGCAGTGAATATATTCGGGGTGCTAAGAAAGCTTTCTTT. Its translation is CASSEYIRGAKKAFF.